Listed below are T cell receptor beta chains from one sample, sequenced in a study of graft-versus-host responses after intestinal transplantation. Clones were read by immunoSEQ multiplex PCR, and TCRdb kept only the in-frame ones, dropping some. The sample records under 150,000 clones, just over 90% being singletons. Their target antigens are unknown. The sample was unstimulated CD4+ T cells sorted from spleen or lymph node cells, taken before intestinal transplant. Receptors originate from a human donor who received an intestinal transplant. The CDR3 runs from the conserved cysteine through the conserved F or W. A D gene is named only where the DNA matches it firmly. Clone size is stated in some rows and not others, as once, few, many or a class when expanded.

-	TRBJ2-1	TRBV5-1	TRBD2	CASPGSPGGGRSSYNEQFF	TGCGCCAGCCCGGGGAGCCCCGGCGGCGGGAGGAGCTCCTACAATGAGCAGTTCTTC
once	TRBJ1-2	TRBV2	TRBD1	CASSGQGQYGYTF	TGTGCCAGCAGCGGACAGGGCCAGTATGGCTACACCTTC
-	TRBJ1-3	TRBV18	-	CASSPSVGPGNTIYF	TGTGCCAGCTCACCCTCCGTGGGCCCCGGAAACACCATATATTTT
-	TRBJ2-1	TRBV25-1	-	CASSEEGDYNEQFF	TGTGCCAGCAGTGAAGAGGGAGACTACAATGAGCAGTTCTTC
-	TRBJ2-3	TRBV29-1	-	CSVDRFGVGGGSDTQYF	TGCAGCGTTGATCGTTTCGGAGTGGGGGGGGGCTCAGATACGCAGTATTTT
-	TRBJ2-4	TRBV4-1	TRBD2	CASSQDRGGKNIQYF	TGCGCCAGCAGCCAAGATCGGGGGGGAAAAAACATTCAGTACTTC
-	TRBJ2-5	TRBV7-7	TRBD1	CASSLGGTGAGETQYF	TGTGCCAGCAGCCTCGGCGGGACAGGGGCGGGAGAGACCCAGTACTTC
-	TRBJ2-7	TRBV28	TRBD2	CASSFQASGFSYEQYF	TGTGCCAGCAGTTTTCAGGCTAGCGGTTTTTCCTACGAGCAGTACTTC
-	TRBJ2-3	TRBV5-6	-	CASSLAGTATDTQYF	TGTGCCAGCAGCTTAGCAGGAACGGCCACAGATACGCAGTATTTT
-	TRBJ1-4	TRBV4-1	-	CASSQLKGGEKLFF	TGCGCCAGCAGCCAGCTTAAGGGAGGGGAAAAACTGTTTTTT
-	TRBJ2-5	TRBV5-1	TRBD1	CASSSSGGQETQYF	TGCGCCAGCAGCTCGTCAGGGGGACAAGAGACCCAGTACTTC
-	TRBJ1-6	TRBV6-1	TRBD1	CASSSGTGYNSPLHF	TGTGCCAGCAGCTCCGGGACAGGGTATAATTCACCCCTCCACTTT
-	TRBJ1-2	TRBV7-2	-	CASSSRWTVGSYGYTF	TGTGCCAGCAGCTCAAGATGGACAGTTGGAAGCTATGGCTACACCTTC
-	TRBJ1-2	TRBV7-2	TRBD1	CASSLAPGTGGVNYGYTF	TGTGCCAGCAGCTTAGCGCCTGGGACAGGGGGCGTGAACTATGGCTACACCTTC
-	TRBJ2-2	TRBV6-5	-	CASSQGGELFF	TGTGCCAGCAGTCAGGGGGGGGAGCTGTTTTTT
-	TRBJ2-3	TRBV5-4	TRBD2	CASSFGLAVPDTQYF	TGTGCCAGCAGCTTTGGACTAGCGGTGCCGGATACGCAGTATTTT
-	TRBJ2-7	TRBV5-1	-	CASSLEGKPSYEQYF	TGCGCCAGCAGCTTGGAGGGGAAACCCTCCTACGAGCAGTACTTC
-	TRBJ1-1	TRBV10-3	TRBD1	CAIRRQGAVEAFF	TGTGCCATCAGACGACAGGGGGCCGTTGAAGCTTTCTTT
-	TRBJ1-1	TRBV10-2	-	CASVRQTEAFF	TGCGCCAGCGTTAGACAGACTGAAGCTTTCTTT
-	TRBJ2-5	TRBV18	-	CASSPRQAQETQYF	TGTGCCAGCTCACCTCGACAGGCCCAAGAGACCCAGTACTTC
-	TRBJ1-4	TRBV2	-	CASSADSQGGEKLFF	TGTGCCAGCAGTGCGGATAGCCAGGGAGGCGAAAAACTGTTTTTT
-	TRBJ2-1	TRBV6-1	TRBD2	CASTRGLAGGNEQFF	TGTGCCAGCACCAGAGGACTAGCGGGAGGCAATGAGCAGTTCTTC
-	TRBJ1-2	TRBV28	TRBD1	CASSRDRRKNYGYTF	TGTGCCAGCAGTCGGGACAGGCGAAAAAACTATGGCTACACCTTC
-	TRBJ1-2	TRBV5-1	-	CASSLQGYGYTF	TGCGCCAGCAGCTTACAGGGTTATGGCTACACCTTC
-	TRBJ1-1	TRBV7-8	-	CASSLGPGSRNTEAFF	TGTGCCAGCAGCTTAGGTCCAGGGTCCCGGAACACTGAAGCTTTCTTT
-	TRBJ1-2	TRBV20-1	-	CTTDQDYGYTF	TGCACCACAGACCAGGACTATGGCTACACCTTC
-	TRBJ2-1	TRBV27	-	CASSPSNAGTAEQFF	TGTGCCAGCAGTCCCTCAAATGCCGGGACTGCTGAGCAGTTCTTC
-	TRBJ1-1	TRBV5-5	-	CASSLWTRTNTEAFF	TGTGCCAGCAGCCTATGGACACGGACGAACACTGAAGCTTTCTTT
once	TRBJ2-1	TRBV9	TRBD2	CASSPLHAGGLYEQFF	TGTGCCAGCAGCCCCCTCCATGCGGGGGGGCTTTATGAGCAGTTCTTC
few	TRBJ2-7	TRBV30	-	CAWSRGIPYEQYF	TGTGCCTGGAGTCGGGGGATCCCCTACGAGCAGTACTTC
-	TRBJ1-4	TRBV5-4	-	CASSLMGAYNEKLFF	TGTGCCAGCAGCTTGATGGGGGCCTATAATGAAAAACTGTTTTTT
-	TRBJ1-1	TRBV19	-	CASSIRHGGSEAFF	TGTGCCAGTAGTATAAGGCATGGGGGGTCTGAAGCTTTCTTT
-	TRBJ2-3	TRBV19	TRBD2	CASSMGTSGGTQYF	TGTGCCAGTAGTATGGGGACTAGCGGAGGGACGCAGTATTTT
-	TRBJ2-3	TRBV10-2	TRBD2	CASREGLAPRRGTDTQYF	TGCGCCAGCAGGGAGGGACTAGCCCCCCGTAGAGGCACAGATACGCAGTATTTT
once	TRBJ1-5	TRBV2	TRBD1	CASSRQGLSNQPQHF	TGTGCCAGCTCCCGACAGGGGCTGAGCAATCAGCCCCAGCATTTT
-	TRBJ2-7	TRBV7-8	TRBD2	CASSWTSGGYEQYF	TGTGCCAGCAGCTGGACTAGCGGGGGGTACGAGCAGTACTTC
-	TRBJ1-2	TRBV4-3	-	CASSQDLGRSAGYTF	TGCGCCAGCAGCCAAGATCTGGGCAGGTCTGCTGGCTACACCTTC
-	TRBJ2-4	TRBV5-6	-	CASSSRVAKNIQYF	TGTGCCAGCAGCTCCAGGGTAGCCAAAAACATTCAGTACTTC
-	TRBJ2-3	TRBV5-1	-	CASSLMGALNADTQYF	TGCGCCAGCAGCTTGATGGGGGCTCTTAACGCAGATACGCAGTATTTT
-	TRBJ2-7	TRBV6-5	TRBD1	CASSYRGREQYF	TGTGCCAGCAGTTACAGGGGGCGCGAGCAGTACTTC
-	TRBJ1-5	TRBV6-6	-	CASSRARALRGQPQHF	TGTGCCAGCAGCCGGGCGAGGGCCCTCCGCGGTCAGCCCCAGCATTTT
-	TRBJ1-4	TRBV28	-	CASRRLHATNEKLFF	TGTGCCAGCAGGCGACTACATGCAACTAATGAAAAACTGTTTTTT
-	TRBJ2-7	TRBV15	TRBD1	CATSRAGTGSSYEQYF	TGTGCCACCAGCAGAGCTGGGACAGGGAGTTCCTACGAGCAGTACTTC
-	TRBJ2-3	TRBV7-2	TRBD2	CASSLWRGADTQYF	TGTGCCAGCAGCTTATGGCGGGGGGCAGATACGCAGTATTTT
-	TRBJ1-5	TRBV7-2	-	CASSFRLNQPQHF	TGTGCCAGCAGCTTCAGGTTGAATCAGCCCCAGCATTTT
-	TRBJ1-1	TRBV6-1	TRBD1	CASSPRTGSTTEAFF	TGTGCCAGCAGCCCTAGGACAGGGAGTACCACTGAAGCTTTCTTT
once	TRBJ2-1	TRBV2	-	CASSLALSSYNEQFF	TGTGCCAGCAGCCTAGCGCTTAGCTCCTACAATGAGCAGTTCTTC
-	TRBJ2-1	TRBV2	TRBD1	CASRMETGVLNEQFF	TGTGCCAGCAGAATGGAGACAGGGGTCCTCAATGAGCAGTTCTTC
-	TRBJ1-2	TRBV29-1	TRBD1	CSVGGTGGPSNYGYTF	TGCAGCGTTGGCGGGACAGGGGGCCCCTCTAACTATGGCTACACCTTC
-	TRBJ1-2	TRBV7-9	TRBD1	CASSLVHRTGHYGYTF	TGTGCCAGCAGCTTAGTGCACAGGACAGGCCACTATGGCTACACCTTC